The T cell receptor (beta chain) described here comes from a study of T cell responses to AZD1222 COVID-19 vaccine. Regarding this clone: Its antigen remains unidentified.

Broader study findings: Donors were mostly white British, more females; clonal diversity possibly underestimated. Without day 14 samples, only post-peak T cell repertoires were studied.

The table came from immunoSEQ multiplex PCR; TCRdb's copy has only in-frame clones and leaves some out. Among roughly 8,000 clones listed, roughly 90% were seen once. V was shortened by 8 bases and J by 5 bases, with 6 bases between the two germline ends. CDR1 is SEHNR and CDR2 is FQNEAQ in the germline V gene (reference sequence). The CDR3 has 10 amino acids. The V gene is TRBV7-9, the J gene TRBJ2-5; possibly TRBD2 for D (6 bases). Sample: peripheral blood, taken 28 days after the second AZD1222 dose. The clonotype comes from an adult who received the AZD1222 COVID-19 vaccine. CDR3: CASGGETQYF. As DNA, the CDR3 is TGTGCCAGCGGGGGGGAGACCCAGTACTTC.